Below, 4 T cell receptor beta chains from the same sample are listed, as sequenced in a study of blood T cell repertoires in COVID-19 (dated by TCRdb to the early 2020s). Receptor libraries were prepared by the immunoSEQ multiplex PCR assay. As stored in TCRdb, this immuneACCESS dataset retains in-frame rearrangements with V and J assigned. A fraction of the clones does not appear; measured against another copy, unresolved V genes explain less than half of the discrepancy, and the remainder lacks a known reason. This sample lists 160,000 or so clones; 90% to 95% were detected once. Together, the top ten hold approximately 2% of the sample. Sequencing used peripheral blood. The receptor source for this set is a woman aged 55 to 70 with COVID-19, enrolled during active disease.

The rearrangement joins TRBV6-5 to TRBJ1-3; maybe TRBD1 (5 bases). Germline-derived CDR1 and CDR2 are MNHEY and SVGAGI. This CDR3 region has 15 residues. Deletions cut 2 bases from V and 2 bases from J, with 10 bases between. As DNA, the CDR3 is TGTGCCAGCAGTTACAGGGGTCTACCTGGAAACACCATATATTTT. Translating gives CASSYRGLPGNTIYF.

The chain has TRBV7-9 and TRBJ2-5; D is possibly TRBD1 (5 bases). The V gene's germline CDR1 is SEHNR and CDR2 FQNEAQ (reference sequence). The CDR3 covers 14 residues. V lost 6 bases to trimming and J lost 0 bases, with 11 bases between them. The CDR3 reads CASSGAFNQETQYF. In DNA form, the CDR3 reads TGTGCCAGCAGTGGGGCCTTTAACCAAGAGACCCAGTACTTC.

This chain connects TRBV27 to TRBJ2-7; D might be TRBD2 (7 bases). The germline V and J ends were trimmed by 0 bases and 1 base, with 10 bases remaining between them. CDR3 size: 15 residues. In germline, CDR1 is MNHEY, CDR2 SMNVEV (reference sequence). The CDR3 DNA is TGTGCCAGCAGTTTATCGCGGGGGCTTTCCTACGAGCAGTACTTC. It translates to CASSLSRGLSYEQYF.

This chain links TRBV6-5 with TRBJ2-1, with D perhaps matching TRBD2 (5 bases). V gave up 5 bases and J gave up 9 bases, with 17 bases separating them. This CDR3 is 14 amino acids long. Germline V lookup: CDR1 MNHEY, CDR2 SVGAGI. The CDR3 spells CASSNGVGVSEQFF. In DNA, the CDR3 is TGTGCCAGCAGTAACGGGGTTGGGGTTAGTGAGCAGTTCTTC.